One and the same sample provided the 23 T cell receptor beta chains below, sequenced in a study of response to subunit inactivated influenza vaccine. TCRdb processed the RT-PCR reads anew with MiXCR; each CDR3 protein has one entry. The top ten clones hold 10% to 13% of a sample with about 800,000 distinct CDR3 sequences, over 20% of them seen once. The material was PBMCs from blood, obtained about 5 days after vaccination. The origin of the receptors is a man aged 50-59 years who received an inactivated influenza vaccine.

The V and J genes are TRBV7-2 and TRBJ2-7; 8 nucleotides agree with TRBD1. CDR3 length: 15 amino acids. After removal of 4 bases from V and 2 bases from J, the junction contained 7 bases not matched to a gene. Germline V CDR1 and CDR2: SGHTA, FQGNSA. The CDR3 loop is CASSSWDRTPYEQYF. Here the CDR3 DNA reads TGTGCCAGCAGCTCCTGGGACAGGACCCCCTACGAGCAGTACTTC.

This clonotype was seen a handful of times. As DNA, the CDR3 is TGTGCCAGTAGTATCAGCGGGAGGGTCTACAATGAGCAGTTCTTC. Protein: CASSISGRVYNEQFF. V is TRBV19 and J is TRBJ2-1, with 10 nucleotides matching TRBD2. Trimming at V came to 3 bases and at J to 3 bases, leaving 2 bases not matched to a gene. The CDR3 has 15 amino acids. Germline values: CDR1 LNHDA, CDR2 SQIVND (reference sequence).

This clonotype has only one observation. The rearrangement uses TRBV3-1 and TRBJ2-2; tentative D call: TRBD1 (7 bases). V shed 4 bases and J shed 4 bases, with 19 bases lying between them. Germline V CDR1 and CDR2: LGHDT, YNNKEL (reference sequence). This CDR3 is 17 amino acids long. In nucleotides, the CDR3 is TGTGCCAGCAGCCCCCCGAGGGCAGGGGGACTCACCGGGGAGCTGTTTTTT. It codes for CASSPPRAGGLTGELFF.

V usage is TRBV7-9 and J usage is TRBJ1-2, with D hard to call. This CDR3 contains 12 residues. Per germline, CDR1 SEHNR and CDR2 FQNEAQ (reference sequence). V shed 11 bases and J shed 0 bases, with 10 bases lying between them. CDR3 DNA: TGTGCCTACGGCGGTGCTAACTATGGCTACACCTTC. Translating it yields CAYGGANYGYTF. The whole variable domain, filled in from reference TRBV7-9 and TRBJ1-2, reads DTGVSQNPRHKITKRGQNVTFRCDPISEHNRLYWYRQTLGQGPEFLTYFQNEAQLEKSRLLSDRFSAERPKGSFSTLEIQRTEQGDSAMYLCAYGGANYGYTFGSGTRLTVV.

This clonotype was seen ten or more times. The chain joins TRBV20-1 to TRBJ1-5; no clear D. CDR3 length: 13 amino acids. With 0 bases removed from V and 4 bases from J, the gap between germline ends came to 7 bases. CDR1 is DFQATT, CDR2 SNEGSKA, per germline (reference sequence). The CDR3 sequence is CSARETNNQPQHF. The CDR3 bases are TGCAGTGCTAGAGAGACTAATAATCAGCCCCAGCATTTT.

The chain is built from TRBV12-3 or TRBV12-4 and TRBJ1-5; D not resolved. The CDR3 is 16 amino acids. Trimming removed 5 bases at V and 1 base at J, with 15 bases between. This CDR3 is CASSPRPYGSNQPQHF. CDR3 in DNA: TGTGCCAGCAGTCCCCGTCCATACGGGAGCAATCAGCCCCAGCATTTT.

About this clonotype itself: The junction does not match germline at one end; this may be a read error. V is TRBV6-2 or TRBV6-3 and J is TRBJ1-5; maybe TRBD1 (6 bases). Germline lookup yields CDR1 MNHEY and CDR2 SVGEGT. The CDR3 has 15 residues. CDR3 region: CAISPDRISNQPQHF. The CDR3 DNA reads as TGTGCCATCAGTCCAGACAGGATAAGCAATCAGCCCCAGCATTTT.

The chain carries TRBV7-6 and TRBJ2-2, with a tentative D call TRBD1 (5 bases). V dropped 5 bases and J dropped 3 bases, with 16 bases sitting between them. The CDR3 runs 16 residues. The germline CDR1 and CDR2 sequences are SGHVS and FNYEAQ. CDR3 nucleotides: TGTGCCAGCAGCCCACTACACAGGCTCGACACCGGGGAGCTGTTTTTT. Encoded protein: CASSPLHRLDTGELFF.

This clonotype was counted many times. The chain recombines TRBV18 with TRBJ2-7; D remains unclear. This CDR3 is built from 13 residues. Germline V gene lookup returns CDR1 KGHSH and CDR2 LQKENI. Trimming took off 0 bases at V and 3 bases at J, with 6 bases between the two ends. This CDR3 is CASSPPVSYEQYF. The CDR3 region has the DNA TGTGCCAGCTCACCACCGGTAAGCTACGAGCAGTACTTC.

The V call is TRBV12-3 or TRBV12-4, the J call TRBJ2-7; the D gene is possibly TRBD2 (6 bases). Trimming took off 6 bases at V and 0 bases at J, with 18 bases between the two ends. The CDR3 has 16 amino acids. The CDR3 DNA sequence: TGTGCCAGCAGCTCCCCGTGGGGGGACCACTCCTACGAGCAGTACTTC. Amino acid sequence: CASSSPWGDHSYEQYF.

This clonotype turned up a few times. The rearrangement uses TRBV5-1 and TRBJ2-3; D is unclear. There are 14 residues in the CDR3. Germline V gene sequence: CDR1 SGHRS, CDR2 YFSETQ. Trimming removed 4 bases at V and 2 bases at J, with 11 bases between. The CDR3 reads CASSPRPHTDTQYF. CDR3 bases: TGCGCCAGCAGCCCGCGCCCCCACACAGATACGCAGTATTTT.

This chain joins TRBV5-1 and TRBJ1-1; D remains ambiguous. Germline values: CDR1 SGHRS, CDR2 YFSETQ. The length of the CDR3 is 14 residues. Trimming cost V 4 bases and J 1 base, with 11 bases left between them. CDR3 residues: CASSPTAGNTEAFF. The DNA of the CDR3 is TGCGCCAGCAGCCCGACGGCAGGGAACACTGAAGCTTTCTTT.

This clonotype was seen ten or more times. The CDR3 DNA reads as TGTGCCAGCAGTGCAGGGGCGCTACCCACTAACTATGGCTACACCTTC. Amino acid sequence: CASSAGALPTNYGYTF. V and J are TRBV12-3 or TRBV12-4 and TRBJ1-2, with a weak D call TRBD1 (6 bases). The CDR3 is 16 amino acids. V lost 5 bases to trimming and J lost 0 bases, with 16 bases between them.

At least ten counts were recorded for this clonotype. This rearrangement joins TRBV5-1 to TRBJ2-2; D gene unclear. Trimming removed 0 bases at V and 7 bases at J, with 7 bases between. This CDR3 spans 13 amino acids. Germline CDR1 and CDR2: SGHRS and YFSETQ. CDR3: CASSLEGSGELFF. CDR3 DNA sequence: TGCGCCAGCAGCTTGGAGGGTAGCGGGGAGCTGTTTTTT.

V and J are TRBV7-2 and TRBJ2-7, with D unresolved. This CDR3 has 14 amino acids. Germline assignment: CDR1 SGHTA and CDR2 FQGNSA. Trimming cost V 3 bases and J 0 bases, with 9 bases left between them. CDR3 sequence (DNA): TGTGCCAGCAGCTTCAGGACCACCTCCTACGAGCAGTACTTC. Encoded protein: CASSFRTTSYEQYF.

The chain combines TRBV28 with TRBJ1-5; 7 positions agree with TRBD1. Germline CDR1 MDHEN, CDR2 SYDVKM. V gave up 6 bases and J gave up 3 bases; unmatched junction bases: 5. The CDR3 is 14 residues long. CDR3 residues: CASRRQGSNQPQHF. The CDR3 nucleotides are TGTGCCAGCAGAAGACAGGGTTCCAATCAGCCCCAGCATTTT.

The V call is TRBV6-5, the J call TRBJ2-7, with D unclear. Germline V CDR1 and CDR2: MNHEY, SVGAGI. The V and J ends lost 4 bases and 6 bases respectively, with 16 bases between them. This CDR3 spans 14 amino acids. The CDR3 reads CASSFKGPPTEQYF. The DNA of the CDR3 is TGTGCCAGCAGTTTCAAAGGGCCTCCGACCGAGCAGTACTTC.

A few counts support this clonotype. V is TRBV2 and J is TRBJ2-1; 7 bases map to TRBD2. In germline, CDR1 is SNHLY, CDR2 FYNNEI. The CDR3 is 16 residues long. Germline trimming cut 6 bases from V and 2 bases from J; bases unmatched to any gene: 10. The CDR3 sequence is CASRRGGSTTYNEQFF. The CDR3 bases are TGTGCCAGCAGGCGAGGCGGGAGCACTACCTACAATGAGCAGTTCTTC.

This chain joins TRBV11-2 and TRBJ2-3; D gene ambiguous. The germline V gene encodes CDR1 SGHAT and CDR2 FQNNGV. The CDR3 has 11 residues. V dropped 4 bases and J dropped 6 bases, with 5 bases sitting between them. This CDR3 reads CASSSYDTQYF. CDR3 bases: TGTGCCAGCAGCTCCTACGATACGCAGTATTTT.

This clonotype was detected a few times. CDR3 residues: CASSQARGTGNSGANVLTF. DNA for the CDR3: TGTGCCAGCAGCCAAGCACGGGGGACAGGGAACTCTGGGGCCAACGTCCTGACTTTC. The V gene is TRBV4-2, the J gene TRBJ2-6; 9 nucleotides match TRBD1. V shed 1 base, J shed 0 bases, and the junction held 7 bases outside the gene matches. The CDR3 sequence is 19 residues long. Germline V CDR1 and CDR2: LGHNA, YNFKEQ.

This clonotype was seen a few times. This chain joins TRBV10-3 and TRBJ2-7; a weak D match, TRBD2 (5 bases). CDR1 and CDR2 from the germline V gene are ENHRY and SYGVKD. The CDR3 spans 15 residues. The V and J ends lost 0 bases and 6 bases respectively, with 15 bases between them. Here the CDR3 DNA reads TGTGCCATCAGTGAGTCGGAACTAGAGGCTACCGAGCAGTACTTC. Protein sequence: CAISESELEATEQYF.

This chain links TRBV12-3 or TRBV12-4 with TRBJ2-4, with 8 bases identical to TRBD1. V lost 6 bases, J lost 0 bases, and 7 bases stayed unmatched. CDR3 length: 16 residues. CDR3 in amino acids: CASSRTGQLAKNIQYF. The CDR3 region has the DNA TGTGCCAGCAGCAGGACAGGGCAGTTAGCCAAAAACATTCAGTACTTC.

This clonotype was seen more than once but under ten times. CDR3 amino acids: CASSPMGLTGNNYGYTF. The CDR3 nucleotides read TGTGCCAGCAGCCCCATGGGACTTACAGGGAACAACTATGGCTACACCTTC. The chain couples TRBV11-2 to TRBJ1-2; D possibly corresponds to TRBD1 (6 bases). The germline V gene has CDR1 SGHAT and CDR2 FQNNGV. The CDR3 has 17 amino acids. V was trimmed by 5 bases and J by 2 bases, leaving 21 bases between them.